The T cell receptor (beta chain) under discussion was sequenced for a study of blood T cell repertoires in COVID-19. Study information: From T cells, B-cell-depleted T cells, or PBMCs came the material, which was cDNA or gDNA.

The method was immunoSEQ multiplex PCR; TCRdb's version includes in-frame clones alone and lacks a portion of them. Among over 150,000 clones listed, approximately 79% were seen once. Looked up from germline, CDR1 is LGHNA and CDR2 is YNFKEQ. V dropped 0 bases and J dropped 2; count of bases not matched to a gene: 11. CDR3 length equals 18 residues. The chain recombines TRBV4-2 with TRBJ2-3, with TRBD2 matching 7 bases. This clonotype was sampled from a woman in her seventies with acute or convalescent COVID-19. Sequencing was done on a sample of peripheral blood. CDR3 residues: CASSQDWVGGSHTDTQYF. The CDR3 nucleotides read TGTGCCAGCAGCCAAGATTGGGTGGGCGGGAGCCACACAGATACGCAGTATTTT.